These 9 T cell receptor beta chains originate from one sample sequenced in a study of PD-1 blockade in mismatch repair-deficient tumors. The method was immunoSEQ multiplex PCR; TCRdb's version includes in-frame clones alone and lacks a portion of them. The sample holds about 15,000 clones, about four fifths seen once. Source: PBMCs, taken before pembrolizumab treatment. The origin of the receptors is an adult with mismatch repair-deficient cancer.

The V call is TRBV11-2, the J call TRBJ2-7; D not certain. CDR3 size: 13 residues. Germline V gives CDR1 SGHAT, CDR2 FQNNGV. The V end was cut by 1 base, the J end by 0 bases, with 4 bases between. CDR3 nucleotide sequence: TGTGCCAGCAGCTTAGGTCCCTCCTACGAGCAGTACTTC. Its translation is CASSLGPSYEQYF.

This clone appeared a few times. The chain links TRBV5-1 to TRBJ2-7, with TRBD1 matching 8 bases. Germline CDR1 is SGHRS and CDR2 is YFSETQ. The CDR3 loop spans 14 amino acids. Germline trimming cut 4 bases from V and 4 bases from J; bases unmatched to any gene: 7. The CDR3 region has the DNA TGCGCCAGCAGCCCCGGACAGGGAGCTTACGAGCAGTACTTC. Translated, it gives CASSPGQGAYEQYF.

This chain's CDR3 is CASSFGTVTEAFF. DNA for the CDR3: TGTGCCAGCAGTTTCGGGACAGTAACTGAAGCTTTCTTT. This rearrangement joins TRBV27 to TRBJ1-1; 7 bases agree with TRBD1. With V trimmed by 3 bases and J by 5 bases, 3 bases remained unmatched. CDR1 MNHEY and CDR2 SMNVEV come from the germline V gene (reference sequence). The CDR3 runs 13 residues.

This clone was seen more than once but under ten times. The rearrangement joins TRBV5-4 to TRBJ2-1; 12 bases line up with TRBD2. The germline V gene has CDR1 SGHNT and CDR2 YYREEE (reference sequence). V shed 3 bases and J 7 bases; nucleotides not matched to a gene: 5. CDR3 length equals 15 residues. The CDR3 region is CASSSTSGRRNEQFF. CDR3 DNA sequence: TGTGCCAGCAGCTCTACTAGCGGGAGGAGAAATGAGCAGTTCTTC.

The chain employs TRBV19 and TRBJ1-1; TRBD1 is a possible D gene (5 bases). The germline V gene encodes CDR1 LNHDA and CDR2 SQIVND (reference sequence). Trimming took off 6 bases at V and 4 bases at J, with 12 bases between the two ends. The length of the CDR3 is 13 residues. The CDR3 bases are TGTGCCAGTAGCCAGGGTTGGGGCACTGAAGCTTTCTTT. This translates into CASSQGWGTEAFF.

This chain uses TRBV7-9 with TRBJ1-1; a weak D match, TRBD1 (6 bases). Germline loops: CDR1 SEHNR, CDR2 FQNEAQ (reference sequence). The CDR3 runs 16 residues. The V end was cut by 0 bases, the J end by 8 bases, with 19 bases between. CDR3 DNA: TGTGCCAGCAGCTTAGCGCAGGCAAGGGGGGTCGGAGAAGCTTTCTTT. This codes for CASSLAQARGVGEAFF.

J is TRBJ2-5 and V is TRBV4-2; D gene uncertain. The CDR3 consists of 15 residues. Germline values: CDR1 LGHNA, CDR2 YNFKEQ. The germline V and J ends were trimmed by 0 bases and 7 bases, with 15 bases remaining between them. In DNA form, the CDR3 reads TGTGCCAGCAGCCAAGATGTATCACAAACGGGGACCCAGTACTTC. Its protein product is CASSQDVSQTGTQYF.

The chain recombines TRBV2 with TRBJ1-2; D is perhaps TRBD1 (5 bases). The V gene's germline CDR1 is SNHLY and CDR2 FYNNEI. The CDR3 covers 13 residues. Between the trimmed V and J ends, which lost 5 bases and 7 bases, there was a span of 14 bases. This chain's CDR3 is CASSSGTFIGYTF. As DNA, the CDR3 is TGTGCCAGCAGTTCCGGGACCTTTATTGGCTACACCTTC.

The chain uses TRBV5-1 and TRBJ2-7; D is possibly TRBD2 (5 bases). V lost 0 bases, J lost 0 bases, and 10 bases lay in between. From germline, CDR1 is SGHRS and CDR2 YFSETQ. This CDR3 spans 15 amino acids. The CDR3 DNA is TGCGCCAGCAGCTTGGGGGAGACGGGCTCCTACGAGCAGTACTTC. Translation gives CASSLGETGSYEQYF.